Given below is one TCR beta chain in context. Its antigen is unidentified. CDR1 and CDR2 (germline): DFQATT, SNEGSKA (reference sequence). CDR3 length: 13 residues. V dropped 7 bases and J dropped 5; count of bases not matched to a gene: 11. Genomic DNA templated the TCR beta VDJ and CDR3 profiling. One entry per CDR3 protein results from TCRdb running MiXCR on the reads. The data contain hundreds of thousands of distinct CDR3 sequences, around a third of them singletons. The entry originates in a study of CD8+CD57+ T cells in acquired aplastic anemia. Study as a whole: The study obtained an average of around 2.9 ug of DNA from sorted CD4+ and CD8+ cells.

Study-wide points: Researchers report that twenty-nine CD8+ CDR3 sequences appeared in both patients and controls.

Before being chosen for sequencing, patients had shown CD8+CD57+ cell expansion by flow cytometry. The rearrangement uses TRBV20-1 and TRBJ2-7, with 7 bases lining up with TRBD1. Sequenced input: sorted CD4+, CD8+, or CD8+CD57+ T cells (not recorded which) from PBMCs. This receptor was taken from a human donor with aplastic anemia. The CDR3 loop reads CSEKGTDLNEQYF. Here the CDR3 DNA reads TGCAGTGAGAAAGGGACAGATCTCAACGAGCAGTACTTC.